Listed here are 19 T cell receptor beta chains from one sample, sequenced in a study of blood T cell repertoires in COVID-19. Generated by immunoSEQ multiplex PCR, the TCRdb table keeps only in-frame clones and is missing some. The table shows about 260,000 clones, with 75% to 90% occurring only once. Sequencing used peripheral blood. These TCRs come from a man in his thirties or forties with active or convalescent COVID-19.

For this clone: Other DNA sequences within the sample encode an identical CDR3. The CDR3 protein is CAWSTGNYGYTF. In DNA form, the CDR3 reads TGTGCCTGGAGCACAGGCAACTATGGCTACACCTTC. The chain combines TRBV30 with TRBJ1-2; weak D call: TRBD1 (5 bases). With 3 bases removed from V and 2 bases from J, the gap between germline ends came to 7 bases. The CDR3 spans 12 residues. Germline-derived CDR1 and CDR2 are GTSNPN and SVGIG (reference sequence).

The V call is TRBV6-6, the J call TRBJ1-2; 9 nucleotides line up with TRBD1. CDR1 and CDR2 from the germline V gene are MNHNY and SVGAGI (reference sequence). The CDR3 extends over 15 amino acids. With 0 bases clipped from V and 4 bases from J, the junction kept 3 bases outside the gene matches. The CDR3 sequence is CASSYSETGGYGYTF. For the CDR3, the DNA is TGTGCCAGCAGTTACTCCGAGACAGGGGGCTATGGCTACACCTTC.

This rearrangement joins TRBV5-1 to TRBJ2-5; 8 bases match TRBD1. The CDR3 covers 16 residues. V was clipped by 5 bases and J by 4 bases; unmatched bases: 13. The V gene's germline CDR1 is SGHRS and CDR2 YFSETQ. CDR3 protein: CASRNLGQEGRETQYF. The CDR3 DNA is TGCGCCAGCAGGAATCTGGGACAGGAAGGGCGAGAGACCCAGTACTTC.

V usage is TRBV29-1 and J usage is TRBJ2-7; weak D call: TRBD1 (6 bases). With 0 bases removed from V and 5 bases from J, the gap between germline ends came to 17 bases. CDR1 is SQVTM and CDR2 is ANQGSEA in the germline V gene. The CDR3 has 15 residues. The CDR3 nucleotides read TGCAGCGTTGAAGATGGGCTAGGGACACTCAACGAGCAGTACTTC. Translating it yields CSVEDGLGTLNEQYF.

This clone has just one count. This rearrangement joins TRBV5-1 to TRBJ1-2; the D is unclear. The germline gives CDR1 SGHRS, CDR2 YFSETQ. This CDR3 contains 15 residues. V lost 0 bases and J lost 2, with 11 bases in between. The CDR3 reads CASSLDPNGNYGYTF. In DNA, the CDR3 is TGCGCCAGCAGCTTGGACCCGAACGGGAACTATGGCTACACCTTC.

The chain carries TRBV19 and TRBJ1-5; D gene ambiguous. With 7 bases removed from V and 5 bases from J, the gap between germline ends came to 12 bases. Germline V gene lookup returns CDR1 LNHDA and CDR2 SQIVND (reference sequence). This CDR3 region has 13 residues. CDR3 residues: CASNRERYQPQHF. CDR3 nucleotides: TGTGCCAGTAATAGGGAGCGGTATCAGCCCCAGCATTTT. The whole variable domain, remainder taken from reference TRBV19 and TRBJ1-5, is DGGITQSPKYLFRKEGQNVTLSCEQNLNHDAMYWYRQDPGQGLRLIYYSQIVNDFQKGDIAEGYSVSREKKESFPLTVTSAQKNPTAFYLCASNRERYQPQHFGDGTRLSIL.

The chain combines TRBV19 with TRBJ2-7, with TRBD1 as a possible D gene (6 bases). V shed 6 bases and J shed 3 bases, with 12 bases lying between them. The CDR3 covers 13 residues. Germline values: CDR1 LNHDA, CDR2 SQIVND (reference sequence). The CDR3 reads CASRPNRDYEQYF. The CDR3 DNA reads TGTGCCAGTAGGCCAAACAGGGACTACGAGCAGTACTTC.

V and J are TRBV9 and TRBJ2-5, with TRBD1 matching over 9 bases. The ends lost 3 bases at V and 0 bases at J; junction bases unmatched: 9. This CDR3 comprises 17 residues. Germline loops: CDR1 SGDLS, CDR2 YYNGEE. The CDR3 spells CASSENLWDRDQETQYF. CDR3 sequence (DNA): TGTGCCAGCAGCGAAAATTTGTGGGACAGGGACCAAGAGACCCAGTACTTC. Together with reference TRBV9 and TRBJ2-5, the CDR3 gives the full variable domain: DSGVTQTPKHLITATGQRVTLRCSPRSGDLSVYWYQQSLDQGLQFLIQYYNGEERAKGNILERFSAQQFPDLHSELNLSSLELGDSALYFCASSENLWDRDQETQYFGPGTRLLVL.

This clone was counted many times. This chain connects TRBV6-5 to TRBJ1-5; 7 nucleotides match TRBD1. The CDR3 contains 13 residues. V lost 6 bases and J lost 2; bases outside the gene matches: 1. Germline values: CDR1 MNHEY, CDR2 SVGAGI. The CDR3 sequence: CASSTGGNQPQHF. The CDR3 nucleotides read TGTGCCAGCAGCACAGGGGGCAATCAGCCCCAGCATTTT.

This clone has just a few counts. The junction departs from germline at one end; a sequencing error may be responsible. The V call is TRBV6-6, the J call TRBJ1-4; TRBD1 matches at 8 bases. Germline values: CDR1 MNHNY, CDR2 SVGAGI (reference sequence). This CDR3 has 13 amino acids. CDR3 protein: CAGRGLANEKLFF. For the CDR3, the DNA is TGTGCCGGCAGGGGGCTCGCTAATGAAAAACTGTTTTTT.

The CDR3 reads CASSISGTGGLGRSTWSEQFF. The CDR3 coding sequence is TGTGCCAGCAGCATATCCGGGACAGGGGGCTTGGGCCGAAGTACGTGGAGTGAGCAGTTCTTC. The rearrangement links TRBV13 to TRBJ2-1, with 12 bases aligning to TRBD1. This CDR3 region has 21 residues. V lost 5 bases and J lost 9; bases outside the gene matches: 26. Germline CDR1 PRHDT, CDR2 FYEKMQ (reference sequence).

With regard to this clone: No conserved phenylalanine or tryptophan is present at the end of the CDR3, so a read error is the likely explanation. Because the CDR3's place on the DNA is in doubt, the DNA is left out and the CDR3 is given as listed by TCRdb. V gene TRBV23-1 combines with J gene TRBJ1-2; no DNA check was done on the table's D call, TRBD1. TRBV23-1 is recorded as an ORF, its role being uncertain. The CDR3 has 13 residues if both end residues are counted. CDR3 amino acids: CASSQSRQGYLPL.

This clone has a single count. The genes are TRBV5-6 and TRBJ2-5; 8 positions agree with TRBD1. The germline V gene encodes CDR1 SGHDT and CDR2 YYEEEE. The CDR3 consists of 16 residues. The junction had 7 bases not matched to a gene; V was cut back by 2 bases and J by 1 base. CDR3 sequence (DNA): TGTGCCAGCAGCTTTTTGACAGGGGAAATCCAAGAGACCCAGTACTTC. Residues: CASSFLTGEIQETQYF.

The CDR3 nucleotides read TGTGCCAGCAGCCAGGGGGCTGGGCAGCCCCAGCATTTT. Encoded protein: CASSQGAGQPQHF. The V and J genes are TRBV7-3 and TRBJ1-5, with 8 bases matching TRBD1. With 5 bases clipped from V and 7 bases from J, the junction kept 4 bases outside the gene matches. The germline V gene has CDR1 SGHTA and CDR2 FQGTGA. This CDR3 is 13 amino acids long.

The chain employs TRBV3-1 (or the pseudogene TRBV3-2) and TRBJ2-1; D gene ambiguous. CDR1 and CDR2 (germline): LGHDT, YNNKEL (reference sequence). The CDR3 has 11 residues. Trimming cost V 2 bases and J 9 bases, with 5 bases left between them. In DNA, the CDR3 is TGTGCCAGCAGCCAAATCGGTGAGCAGTTCTTC. It translates to CASSQIGEQFF.

The chain is built from TRBV5-4 and TRBJ2-3; TRBD1 is a possible D gene (6 bases). Germline V gene sequence: CDR1 SGHNT, CDR2 YYREEE (reference sequence). The CDR3 length is 18 residues. Trimming took 1 base from V and 6 from J, leaving 24 bases between them. The DNA for the CDR3 is TGTGCCAGCAGCTTGAGGACAGCCTATAGGCTGAGTATCGATACGCAGTATTTT. It encodes CASSLRTAYRLSIDTQYF.

The V gene is TRBV7-5, the J gene TRBJ1-5; TRBD1 was called by the table and not checked on the DNA. TRBV7-5 is annotated as a pseudogene. CDR3 length equals 19 residues. CDR3 protein: CARSEKGTSDGQCDQPQHF. The CDR3 DNA follows: TGTGCCAGAAGCGAGAAAGGGACATCGGATGGACAGTGTGATCAGCCCCAGCATTTT.

The chain recombines TRBV14 with TRBJ2-1; TRBD2 matches at 8 bases. This CDR3 is built from 13 residues. Germline loops: CDR1 SGHDN, CDR2 FVKESK. The ends lost 3 bases at V and 8 bases at J; junction bases unmatched: 3. CDR3 protein: CASSQGLVDEQFF. CDR3 nucleotides: TGTGCCAGCAGCCAGGGACTAGTCGATGAGCAGTTCTTC.

This clone was counted only a few times. V usage is TRBV2 and J usage is TRBJ1-5; D is uncertain. From germline, CDR1 is SNHLY and CDR2 FYNNEI. V lost 1 base and J 2 bases, leaving 9 bases between the germline ends. This CDR3 has 15 amino acids. The CDR3 DNA follows: TGTGCCAGCAGTGAAGAGTGGGCAGGCAATCAGCCCCAGCATTTT. This encodes CASSEEWAGNQPQHF. The full variable domain, its missing parts supplied by reference TRBV2 and TRBJ1-5, is EPEVTQTPSHQVTQMGQEVILRCVPISNHLYFYWYRQILGQKVEFLVSFYNNEISEKSEIFDDQFSVERPDGSNFTLKIRSTKLEDSAMYFCASSEEWAGNQPQHFGDGTRLSIL.